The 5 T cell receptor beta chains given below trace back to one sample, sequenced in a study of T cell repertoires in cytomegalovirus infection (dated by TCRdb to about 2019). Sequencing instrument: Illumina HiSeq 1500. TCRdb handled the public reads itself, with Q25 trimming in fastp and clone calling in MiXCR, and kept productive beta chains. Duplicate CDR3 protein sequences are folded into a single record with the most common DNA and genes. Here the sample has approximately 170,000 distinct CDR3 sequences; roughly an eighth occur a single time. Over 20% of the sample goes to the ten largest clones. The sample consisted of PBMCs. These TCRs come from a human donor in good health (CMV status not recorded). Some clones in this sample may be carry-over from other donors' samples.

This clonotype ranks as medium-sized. The CDR3 region has the DNA TGCGCCAGCAGCCCGACCGGTGGGTCTGGGGCCAACGTCCTGACTTTC. Translation gives CASSPTGGSGANVLTF. The chain has TRBV4-3 and TRBJ2-6; D is ambiguous. V was shortened by 4 bases and J by 1 base, with 11 bases between the two germline ends. Germline CDR1 LGHNA, CDR2 YSLEER. This CDR3 region has 16 residues.

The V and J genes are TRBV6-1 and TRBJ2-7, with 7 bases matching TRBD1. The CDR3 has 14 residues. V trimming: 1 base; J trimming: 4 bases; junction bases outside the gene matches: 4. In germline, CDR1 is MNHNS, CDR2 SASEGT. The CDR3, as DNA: TGTGCCAGCAGTGAAGACAGGGGATATTACGAGCAGTACTTC. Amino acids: CASSEDRGYYEQYF.

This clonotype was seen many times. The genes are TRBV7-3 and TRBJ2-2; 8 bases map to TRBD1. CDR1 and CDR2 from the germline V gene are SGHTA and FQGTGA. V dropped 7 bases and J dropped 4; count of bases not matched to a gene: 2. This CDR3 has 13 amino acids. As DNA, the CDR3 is TGTGCCAGCACAGGGGGCCTCACCGGGGAGCTGTTTTTT. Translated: CASTGGLTGELFF.

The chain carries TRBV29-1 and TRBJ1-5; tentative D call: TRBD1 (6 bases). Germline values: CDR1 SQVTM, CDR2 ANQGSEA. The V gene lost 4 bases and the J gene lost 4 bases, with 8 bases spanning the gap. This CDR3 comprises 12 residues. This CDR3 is CSVGTENQPQHF. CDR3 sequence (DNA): TGCAGCGTTGGGACAGAGAATCAGCCCCAGCATTTT.

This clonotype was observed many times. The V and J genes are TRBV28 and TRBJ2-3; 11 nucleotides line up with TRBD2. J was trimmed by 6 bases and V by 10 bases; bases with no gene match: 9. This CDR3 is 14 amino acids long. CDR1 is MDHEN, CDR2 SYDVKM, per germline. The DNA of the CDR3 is TGTGCCACCCTAGCGGGAGGCACATGGGATACGCAGTATTTT. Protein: CATLAGGTWDTQYF.